Presented here are 17 T cell receptor beta chains from one specimen sequenced in a study of CD8 T cells in Susac syndrome. The RNA, about 0.5 to 1 ug, was put through reverse transcription using random hexamers. TCRdb recomputed calls from the immunoSEQ multiplex PCR reads with MiXCR, one row per CDR3 protein. The repertoire consists of about 200,000 distinct CDR3 sequences, with 85% to 95% occurring once and the leading ten covering around 0.1%. Source material: CD4+ T cells from PBMCs. The source of these receptors is a human donor in good health.

The V call is TRBV29-1, the J call TRBJ2-7; D not resolved. This CDR3 is built from 13 residues. V lost 1 base and J lost 2, with 9 bases in between. Germline CDR1 is SQVTM and CDR2 is ANQGSEA. For the CDR3, the DNA is TGCAGCGTTGAAGGTCAGGCCACCTACGAGCAGTACTTC. This encodes CSVEGQATYEQYF.

This CDR3 reads CASSSTRDEQYF. DNA of the CDR3: TGTGCCAGCAGTTCAACCCGGGACGAGCAGTACTTC. The genes are TRBV7-2 and TRBJ2-7; no reliable D call. V was pared by 6 bases and J by 5 bases, with 11 bases between. Germline V gene data show CDR1 as SGHTA and CDR2 as FQGNSA. This CDR3 is 12 amino acids long.

V gene TRBV18 combines with J gene TRBJ2-1; D is unresolved. V was cut by 0 bases and J by 8 bases, with 11 bases left in between. This CDR3 is 14 amino acids long. CDR1 KGHSH and CDR2 LQKENI come from the germline V gene. CDR3 residues: CASSPPPGFHEQFF. The CDR3 DNA reads TGTGCCAGCTCACCACCCCCTGGGTTCCATGAGCAGTTCTTC.

The V call is TRBV24-1, the J call TRBJ2-3; TRBD1 is a possible D gene (5 bases). CDR1 KGHDR and CDR2 SFDVKD come from the germline V gene. The ends were cut back, 3 bases at V and 2 bases at J, with 14 bases in the middle. CDR3 size: 16 residues. The CDR3 protein is CATSDHTGRDTDTQYF. The DNA for the CDR3 is TGTGCCACCAGTGATCACACCGGCAGGGACACAGATACGCAGTATTTT.

The CDR3 bases are TGTGCCACCAGTGAAAGGCTGTATGAGCAGTTCTTC. Protein: CATSERLYEQFF. V and J are TRBV24-1 and TRBJ2-1; no firm D call. CDR3 length equals 12 residues. Germline V gene data show CDR1 as KGHDR and CDR2 as SFDVKD. Trimming left V 4 bases short and J 8 bases short, with 8 bases between.

The chain employs TRBV9 and TRBJ2-1, with D perhaps TRBD1 or TRBD2 (5 bases each). V shed 4 bases and J shed 6 bases, with 11 bases lying between them. Germline CDR1 reads SGDLS; CDR2 reads YYNGEE. This CDR3 is 13 amino acids long. The CDR3 is CASSRRDPNEQFF. The CDR3 DNA reads TGTGCCAGCAGCAGACGGGACCCCAATGAGCAGTTCTTC.

The chain has TRBV6-2 or TRBV6-3 and TRBJ2-3; D unresolved. In germline, CDR1 is MNHEY, CDR2 SVGEGT. V lost 0 bases and J lost 2, with 9 bases in between. The CDR3 sequence is 15 residues long. This CDR3 reads CASSYSSVDTDTQYF. The DNA of the CDR3 is TGTGCCAGCAGTTACTCGTCCGTAGACACAGATACGCAGTATTTT.

This rearrangement joins TRBV20-1 to TRBJ2-7; TRBD1 might be the D (5 bases). The CDR3 has 14 residues. The germline CDR1 and CDR2 sequences are DFQATT and SNEGSKA (reference sequence). Between the trimmed V and J ends, which lost 1 base and 2 bases, there was a span of 12 bases. The CDR3 DNA follows: TGCAGTGCTAGAGTAACAGGAATCACCTACGAGCAGTACTTC. It is translated as CSARVTGITYEQYF.

This clonotype was observed once. CDR3 nucleotide sequence: TGTGCCAGCTCACCAGCCTCTCGGGCGCAAGAGACCCAGTACTTC. This gives the protein CASSPASRAQETQYF. V usage is TRBV18 and J usage is TRBJ2-5; D gene unclear. The CDR3 extends over 15 amino acids. Germline values: CDR1 KGHSH, CDR2 LQKENI. Trimming removed 2 bases from V and 2 bases from J, with 12 bases in between. Based on the CDR3 plus reference TRBV18 and TRBJ2-5, the full variable domain is NAGVMQNPRHLVRRRGQEARLRCSPMKGHSHVYWYRQLPEEGLKFMVYLQKENIIDESGMPKERFSAEFPKEGPSILRIQQVVRGDSAAYFCASSPASRAQETQYFGPGTRLLVL.

This chain uses TRBV6-5 with TRBJ2-5; D is unclear. The CDR3 is made up of 12 amino acids. The germline CDR1 and CDR2 sequences are MNHEY and SVGAGI. Deletions cut 8 bases from V and 6 bases from J, with 13 bases between. In DNA form, the CDR3 reads TGTGCCAGCGGTGTTCAGGAAAAGACCCAGTACTTC. The encoded protein is CASGVQEKTQYF.

The chain combines TRBV20-1 with TRBJ2-3; 7 nucleotides line up with TRBD2. CDR3 size: 17 residues. J gave up 6 bases and V 0 bases, and 15 bases lay outside the gene matches. CDR1 is DFQATT, CDR2 SNEGSKA, per germline (reference sequence). The CDR3 reads CSARDLGGLGAADTQYF. CDR3 bases: TGCAGTGCTAGAGACCTCGGGGGGTTGGGTGCGGCCGATACGCAGTATTTT.

The chain is built from TRBV9 and TRBJ1-2, with unresolved D. Germline V gives CDR1 SGDLS, CDR2 YYNGEE. Trimming stripped 2 bases from V and 1 base from J, with 9 bases between. The CDR3 has 14 amino acids. The CDR3 protein is CASSVQPFNYGYTF. CDR3 nucleotide sequence: TGTGCCAGCAGCGTCCAGCCGTTTAACTATGGCTACACCTTC.

The gene calls are TRBV25-1 and TRBJ2-3; the D is unclear. This CDR3 spans 12 amino acids. Germline V gene lookup returns CDR1 MGHDK and CDR2 SYGVNS. V lost 4 bases to trimming and J lost 4 bases, with 6 bases between them. CDR3 coding DNA: TGTGCCAGCAGTGTGTTACCAGATACGCAGTATTTT. It codes for CASSVLPDTQYF.

The chain has TRBV3-1 and TRBJ2-2; D is unresolved. The V and J ends lost 2 bases and 8 bases respectively, with 9 bases between them. This CDR3 spans 13 amino acids. CDR1 LGHDT and CDR2 YNNKEL come from the germline V gene (reference sequence). CDR3 amino acids: CASSQSPVGELFF. The CDR3 region has the DNA TGTGCCAGCAGCCAATCCCCTGTGGGGGAGCTGTTTTTT.

In its sample, this clonotype was seen once. J is TRBJ1-1 and V is TRBV7-2; possible D gene TRBD1, 5 bases. In germline, CDR1 is SGHTA, CDR2 FQGNSA. The ends were cut back, 1 base at V and 7 bases at J, with 13 bases in the middle. The CDR3 runs to 14 residues. The CDR3 here is CASSLGGILGEAFF. DNA for the CDR3: TGTGCCAGCAGCTTAGGGGGGATCCTCGGTGAAGCTTTCTTT.

The chain links TRBV27 to TRBJ1-5; tentative D call: TRBD1 (5 bases). Between the trimmed V and J ends, which lost 5 bases and 2 bases, there was a span of 28 bases. Germline CDR1 MNHEY, CDR2 SMNVEV (reference sequence). The length of the CDR3 is 20 residues. Here the CDR3 DNA reads TGTGCCAGCAGTGCCCTCAAGGCGACAGCAAAGGATAGCGGCAATCAGCCCCAGCATTTT. Translation: CASSALKATAKDSGNQPQHF.

The chain employs TRBV29-1 and TRBJ1-1; D unresolved. Trimming took off 5 bases at V and 1 base at J, with 14 bases between the two ends. The CDR3 length is 14 residues. Per germline, CDR1 SQVTM and CDR2 ANQGSEA. The CDR3 is CSVTVPGSNTEAFF. Here the CDR3 DNA reads TGCAGCGTTACGGTACCGGGATCGAACACTGAAGCTTTCTTT.